This TCR beta chain is from a study of TIL therapy for anti-PD-1-resistant metastatic lung cancer. Whole-study results and caveats: The cohort had more treatment-naive, never-smoker and oncogene-addicted patients than typical.

The immunoSEQ assay was v3. Some clones are missing from TCRdb's copy, which holds only in-frame ones; the method was immunoSEQ multiplex PCR. The table records over 10,000 clones, approximately 80% of them present only once. Regarding time point: pre-treatment sample, taken before nivolumab and TIL therapy. Germline V gene sequence: CDR1 MNHEY, CDR2 SVGAGI. The trim removed 4 bases at V and 5 bases at J, leaving 3 bases unmatched. The CDR3 contains 13 residues. Regarding this clone: Its cognate antigen is unknown.

V gene TRBV6-5 combines with J gene TRBJ2-5; 8 positions agree with TRBD2. The source of this sequence is a person between 25 and 80 years old with non-small cell lung cancer. The sample consisted of blood, taken at baseline. Written as DNA, the CDR3 is TGTGCCAGCAGTTTAGCGGGAAAGGAGACCCAGTACTTC. It codes for CASSLAGKETQYF.